The next 2 T cell receptor beta chains were all read from a single sample in a study of shared clonotypes between healthy human individuals. Libraries were prepared by immunoSEQ multiplex PCR; TCRdb keeps only in-frame clonotypes and omits some of them. Of some 2 million clones detected, roughly 94% appear once; the ten largest clones hold 0.9% to 1.5%. Naive CD8 cells lacked CD45RO and underwent positive selection for CCR7, leaving out terminally differentiated effector memory CD45RA+ cells. The sequenced sample was naive CD8+ T cells sorted from blood. These TCRs come from a man aged 18 to 35 in good health.

The rearrangement uses TRBV6-5 and TRBJ1-1, with TRBD1 matching over 9 bases. The CDR3 runs to 14 residues. Germline trimming cut 4 bases from V and 4 bases from J; bases unmatched to any gene: 4. Germline V gene data show CDR1 as MNHEY and CDR2 as SVGAGI. CDR3 nucleotides: TGTGCCAGCAGTTGGGGGACAGGGTCCACTGAAGCTTTCTTT. This translates into CASSWGTGSTEAFF.

The chain links TRBV19 to TRBJ1-1; 7 nucleotides match TRBD1. This CDR3 region has 16 residues. The germline V gene has CDR1 LNHDA and CDR2 SQIVND (reference sequence). The trim removed 1 base at V and 4 bases at J, leaving 9 bases unmatched. DNA for the CDR3: TGTGCCAGTAGTATAGCCCCGACAGGGATCCTCACTGAAGCTTTCTTT. It encodes CASSIAPTGILTEAFF.